The 23 T cell receptor beta chains below all came from one sample that was sequenced in a study of CD8 T cells in ankylosing spondylitis. TCRdb used MiXCR to reprocess the 5' RACE reads, holding one entry per CDR3 protein. The sample carries about 240,000 distinct CDR3 sequences, about 10% recorded once. Material for sequencing was blood, either unsorted or a sorted T cell fraction (not recorded which). These TCRs come from a male donor with ankylosing spondylitis or in good health (not recorded which).

This clonotype appeared many times. The rearrangement links TRBV29-1 to TRBJ2-1, with D uncertain. Trimming pared 4 bases from V and 3 bases from J, leaving 7 bases between. CDR1 and CDR2 from the germline V gene are SQVTM and ANQGSEA. The CDR3 extends over 12 amino acids. The CDR3 DNA is TGCAGCGTTGCAGACAACTACAATGAGCAGTTCTTC. It translates to CSVADNYNEQFF.

Details on this clonotype: The junction differs from germline at one of its ends, possibly a read error. The V call is TRBV7-8, the J call TRBJ2-5; 7 bases align to TRBD2. The CDR3 is made up of 17 amino acids. Germline CDR1 SGHVS, CDR2 FQNEAQ. For the CDR3, the DNA is TGTGCCGGCAGCTTAGCGAATGGCGCGGGAGCTCAAGAGACCCAGTACTTC. Its translation is CAGSLANGAGAQETQYF.

This chain connects TRBV7-2 to TRBJ1-6; no clear D. This CDR3 is built from 17 residues. Trimming took 2 bases from V and 0 from J, leaving 11 bases between them. Germline values: CDR1 SGHTA, CDR2 FQGNSA. The CDR3 here is CASSLRSGSSYNSPLHF. CDR3 coding DNA: TGTGCCAGCAGCTTAAGGTCGGGGAGCTCCTATAATTCACCCCTCCACTTT.

This clonotype occurred many times. This chain links TRBV3-1 with TRBJ2-2; tentatively, D is TRBD2 (5 bases). Trimming took off 1 base at V and 3 bases at J, with 9 bases between the two ends. Germline V gene sequence: CDR1 LGHDT, CDR2 YNNKEL (reference sequence). CDR3 length: 15 residues. The CDR3, as DNA: TGTGCCAGCAGCCAAGTTCTAGCTGACACCGGGGAGCTGTTTTTT. This gives the protein CASSQVLADTGELFF.

This clonotype was counted ten times or more. The chain links TRBV5-1 to TRBJ2-7, with 14 bases that match TRBD2. Losses at the gene ends were 3 bases for V and 3 bases for J; bases not matched to a gene: 11. The germline CDR1 and CDR2 sequences are SGHRS and YFSETQ. This CDR3 comprises 18 residues. CDR3 nucleotides: TGCGCCAGCAGCTATAGCGCGGGACTAGCGGGAGCCTTCTACGAGCAGTACTTC. Its translation: CASSYSAGLAGAFYEQYF.

The chain joins TRBV7-2 to TRBJ2-1, with a weak D call TRBD1 (5 bases). The CDR3 runs to 13 residues. Trimming stripped 7 bases from V and 8 bases from J, with 15 bases between. Germline loops: CDR1 SGHTA, CDR2 FQGNSA. The CDR3 nucleotides read TGTGCCAGCAACCCCGACAGCAGTTATGAGCAGTTCTTC. Its translation is CASNPDSSYEQFF.

This clonotype was counted many times. The V and J genes are TRBV3-1 and TRBJ1-1, with a possible D match to TRBD1 (6 bases). V gave up 1 base and J gave up 3 bases, with 9 bases separating them. The CDR3 runs to 14 residues. Looked up from germline, CDR1 is LGHDT and CDR2 is YNNKEL (reference sequence). CDR3 loop: CASSQAGGHTEAFF. The DNA for the CDR3 is TGTGCCAGCAGCCAAGCTGGGGGGCACACTGAAGCTTTCTTT. The full variable domain, rest sourced from reference TRBV3-1 and TRBJ1-1, is DTAVSQTPKYLVTQMGNDKSIKCEQNLGHDTMYWYKQDSKKFLKIMFSYNNKELIINETVPNRFSPKSPDKAHLNLHINSLELGDSAVYFCASSQAGGHTEAFFGQGTRLTVV.

This clonotype was seen at least ten times. The chain couples TRBV20-1 to TRBJ1-2; 7 positions match TRBD1. Trimming at V came to 6 bases and at J to 7 bases, leaving 14 bases not matched to a gene. This CDR3 is 14 amino acids long. CDR1 DFQATT and CDR2 SNEGSKA come from the germline V gene (reference sequence). CDR3 loop: CSASTDRAEGGYTF. CDR3 DNA sequence: TGCAGTGCCTCAACCGACAGGGCGGAAGGTGGCTACACCTTC.

The table lists this clonotype with a few counts. This chain joins TRBV29-1 and TRBJ2-3; D gene ambiguous. The germline V gene has CDR1 SQVTM and CDR2 ANQGSEA. The ends were cut back, 6 bases at V and 4 bases at J, with 8 bases in the middle. CDR3 length: 11 amino acids. The CDR3 DNA is TGCAGCGTCCCTACTGCAGATACGCAGTATTTT. Residues: CSVPTADTQYF.

This clonotype was recorded a few times. The chain couples TRBV15 to TRBJ1-2; the match to TRBD1 covers 8 bases. This CDR3 region has 14 residues. Germline CDR1 LNHNV, CDR2 YYDKDF (reference sequence). V gave up 8 bases and J gave up 3 bases; unmatched junction bases: 8. The CDR3 DNA follows: TGTGCCACCGTCCGGGACAGGAACGACTATGGCTACACCTTC. This encodes CATVRDRNDYGYTF.

This clonotype was seen many times. This sequence joins TRBV24-1 and TRBJ2-5; D might be TRBD1 (6 bases). V was shortened by 9 bases and J by 5 bases, with 12 bases between the two germline ends. CDR1 and CDR2 from the germline V gene are KGHDR and SFDVKD. The CDR3 spans 12 residues. In DNA, the CDR3 is TGTGCCACCCAGGGGATTGAGGAGACCCAGTACTTC. It translates to CATQGIEETQYF.

This clonotype was observed many times. The chain uses TRBV5-1 and TRBJ1-2; no clear D. Per the germline V gene, CDR1 is SGHRS and CDR2 is YFSETQ. V lost 1 base and J 4 bases, leaving 14 bases between the germline ends. The CDR3 is 15 residues long. Written as DNA, the CDR3 is TGCGCCAGCAGCTTGCCCGGGAGGGAGGGCTATGGCTACACCTTC. This encodes CASSLPGREGYGYTF.

This clonotype was seen at least ten times. The V call is TRBV5-1, the J call TRBJ2-3; 7 bases agree with TRBD2. The V segment lost 4 bases and the J segment 4 bases; nucleotides outside the gene matches: 12. This CDR3 has 16 amino acids. Germline V gene lookup returns CDR1 SGHRS and CDR2 YFSETQ. The CDR3 region is CASSPVGAGDADTQYF. Written as DNA, the CDR3 is TGCGCCAGCAGCCCAGTTGGGGCGGGAGATGCAGATACGCAGTATTTT.

The chain combines TRBV20-1 with TRBJ1-5; 12 bases align to TRBD1. The CDR3 is made up of 17 amino acids. The germline CDR1 and CDR2 sequences are DFQATT and SNEGSKA (reference sequence). Germline trimming cut 6 bases from V and 5 bases from J; bases unmatched to any gene: 14. The CDR3 DNA is TGCAGTGCCCATGAACCCGGGACAGGGGGCTTCGATCAGCCCCAGCATTTT. Amino acids: CSAHEPGTGGFDQPQHF.

This clonotype was counted ten times or more. The V gene is TRBV27, the J gene TRBJ2-7; maybe TRBD2 (6 bases). The CDR3 runs to 14 residues. Trimming stripped 2 bases from V and 2 bases from J, with 10 bases between. Germline V gene lookup returns CDR1 MNHEY and CDR2 SMNVEV (reference sequence). The CDR3 DNA reads TGTGCCAGCAGTTTAGGCGGGAATCCCTACGAGCAGTACTTC. Its protein is CASSLGGNPYEQYF.

This clonotype has at least ten counts. Germline is not matched at one junction end, which may reflect a read error. The chain is built from TRBV5-1 and TRBJ1-1; D not certain. CDR1 and CDR2 from the germline V gene are SGHRS and YFSETQ. CDR3 length: 14 amino acids. The CDR3 loop is CASSSWVDNTEAFF. In nucleotides, the CDR3 is TGTGCCAGCAGCTCATGGGTAGATAACACTGAAGCTTTCTTT.

This clonotype showed up many times. This rearrangement joins TRBV6-6 to TRBJ2-7; no reliable D call. The germline CDR1 and CDR2 sequences are MNHNY and SVGAGI (reference sequence). The CDR3 loop spans 12 amino acids. Trimming cost V 10 bases and J 4 bases, with 14 bases left between them. The CDR3 DNA sequence: TGTGCCACCTCCAAATCGAATTACGAGCAGTACTTC. Translated: CATSKSNYEQYF.

This clonotype was seen at least ten times. The V and J genes are TRBV10-2 and TRBJ1-1, with a possible D match to TRBD1 (5 bases). The CDR3 sequence is 16 residues long. The V end was cut by 7 bases, the J end by 0 bases, with 18 bases between. Germline loops: CDR1 WSHSY, CDR2 SAAADI. CDR3 region: CASNPAGVGMNTEAFF. The CDR3 DNA reads as TGCGCCAGCAACCCCGCGGGGGTCGGAATGAACACTGAAGCTTTCTTT.

V and J are TRBV29-1 and TRBJ2-7, with D perhaps TRBD1 (6 bases). The CDR3 is 15 residues long. Trimming removed 1 base from V and 0 bases from J, with 13 bases in between. Germline V lookup: CDR1 SQVTM, CDR2 ANQGSEA. The CDR3, as DNA: TGCAGCGTTGAAGCAGGGGCGAAGGCCTCCTACGAGCAGTACTTC. Protein: CSVEAGAKASYEQYF.

This clonotype has only a few counts. The chain couples TRBV15 to TRBJ1-2, with a weak D call TRBD1 (6 bases). CDR3 length: 16 amino acids. V shed 5 bases and J shed 3 bases, with 19 bases lying between them. Looked up from germline, CDR1 is LNHNV and CDR2 is YYDKDF (reference sequence). The CDR3 spells CATSGEQGRRDYGYTF. The CDR3 nucleotides read TGTGCCACCAGCGGGGAACAGGGCCGCAGGGACTATGGCTACACCTTC. Together with reference TRBV15 and TRBJ1-2, the CDR3 gives the full variable domain: DAMVIQNPRYQVTQFGKPVTLSCSQTLNHNVMYWYQQKSSQAPKLLFHYYDKDFNNEADTPDNFQSRRPNTSFCFLDIRSPGLGDTAMYLCATSGEQGRRDYGYTFGSGTRLTVV.

This clonotype was detected many times. The chain carries TRBV15 and TRBJ2-5, with D possibly TRBD2 on 5 matching bases. This CDR3 comprises 13 residues. V shed 5 bases and J shed 10 bases, with 17 bases lying between them. The germline V gene encodes CDR1 LNHNV and CDR2 YYDKDF (reference sequence). CDR3 DNA sequence: TGTGCCACCAGCTACCCCCCGGGATCCGACCAGTACTTC. This codes for CATSYPPGSDQYF.

The table lists this clonotype with a few counts. The J gene is TRBJ1-2, the V gene TRBV2; TRBD1 matches at 7 bases. J was trimmed by 5 bases and V by 3 bases; bases with no gene match: 3. The CDR3 is made up of 13 amino acids. Germline V gene lookup returns CDR1 SNHLY and CDR2 FYNNEI. The CDR3 region is CASSERGPYGYTF. CDR3 nucleotide sequence: TGTGCCAGCAGTGAGAGGGGGCCTTATGGCTACACCTTC.

J is TRBJ2-1 and V is TRBV18; TRBD2 is a possible D gene (6 bases). The germline gives CDR1 KGHSH, CDR2 LQKENI. V lost 3 bases and J lost 4, with 10 bases in between. This CDR3 spans 14 amino acids. The CDR3 spells CASSPPGTYNEQFF. CDR3 in DNA: TGTGCCAGCTCACCCCCAGGGACTTACAATGAGCAGTTCTTC.